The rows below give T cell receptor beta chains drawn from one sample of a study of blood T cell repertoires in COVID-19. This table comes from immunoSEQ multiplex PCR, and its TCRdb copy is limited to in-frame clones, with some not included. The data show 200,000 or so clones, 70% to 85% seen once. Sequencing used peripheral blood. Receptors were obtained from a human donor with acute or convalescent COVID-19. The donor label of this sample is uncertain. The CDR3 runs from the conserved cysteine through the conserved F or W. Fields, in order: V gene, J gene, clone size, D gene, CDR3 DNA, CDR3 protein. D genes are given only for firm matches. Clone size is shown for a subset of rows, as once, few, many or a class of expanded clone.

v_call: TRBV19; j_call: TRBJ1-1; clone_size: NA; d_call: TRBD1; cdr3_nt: TGTGCCAGTAGTATAGCCGGCCGACAGGGAGGCCCTTTCTTT; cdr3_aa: CASSIAGRQGGPFF
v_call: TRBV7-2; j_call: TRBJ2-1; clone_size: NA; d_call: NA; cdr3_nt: TGTGCCAGCAGCTTACGGTCCTCACACGCAGGTAGAAATGAGCAGTTCTTC; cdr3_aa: CASSLRSSHAGRNEQFF
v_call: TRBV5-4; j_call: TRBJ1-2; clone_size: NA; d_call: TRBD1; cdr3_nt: TGTGCCAGCAGCCCCGGACAGGGGAATGTCGCTAACTATGGCTACACCTTC; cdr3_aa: CASSPGQGNVANYGYTF
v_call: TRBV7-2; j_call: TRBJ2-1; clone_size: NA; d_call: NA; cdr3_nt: TGTGCCAGCAGCTCCGGACTCGTTTGGAATGAGCAGTTCTTC; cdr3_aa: CASSSGLVWNEQFF
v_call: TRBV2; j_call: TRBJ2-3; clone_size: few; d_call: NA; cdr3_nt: TGTGCCAGCATTACGACAACAGATACGCAGTATTTT; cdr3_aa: CASITTTDTQYF
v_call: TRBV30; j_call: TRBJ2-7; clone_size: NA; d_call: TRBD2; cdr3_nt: TGTGCCTGGAGTCCTCCACAAGGGACTAGCGGACTAGGTGGGTCCTACGAGCAGTACTTC; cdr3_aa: CAWSPPQGTSGLGGSYEQYF
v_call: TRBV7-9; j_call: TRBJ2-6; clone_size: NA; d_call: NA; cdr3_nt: TGTGCCAGCAGTTCGGGCTCTGGGGCCAACGTCCTGACTTTC; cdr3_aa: CASSSGSGANVLTF
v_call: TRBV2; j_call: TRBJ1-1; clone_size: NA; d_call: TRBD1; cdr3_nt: TGTGCCAGCAGTAAGGACAGGGACACTGAAGCTTTCTTT; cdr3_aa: CASSKDRDTEAFF
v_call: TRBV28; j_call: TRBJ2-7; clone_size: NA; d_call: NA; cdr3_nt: TGTGCCAGCAGTTTAGGGCAGGGAGGCCACGAGCAGTACTTC; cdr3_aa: CASSLGQGGHEQYF
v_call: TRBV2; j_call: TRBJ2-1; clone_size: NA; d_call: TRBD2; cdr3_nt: TGTGCCAGCAGGAGCGGGAGGGCCCCTGAGCAGTTCTTC; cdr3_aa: CASRSGRAPEQFF
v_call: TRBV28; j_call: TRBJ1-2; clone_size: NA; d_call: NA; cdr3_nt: TGTGCCAGCAGGGGTCAGGGGACCAGCGGCTATGGCTACACCTTC; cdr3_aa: CASRGQGTSGYGYTF
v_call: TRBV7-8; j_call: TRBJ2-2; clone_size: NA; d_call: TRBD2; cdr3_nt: TGTGCCAGCAGCCCCGCTAGCGGGAGTTTTGACGGGGAGCTGTTTTTT; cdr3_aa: CASSPASGSFDGELFF
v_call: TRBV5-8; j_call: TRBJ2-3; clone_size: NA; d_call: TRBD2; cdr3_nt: TGTGCCAGCAGCATCGGGACTAGCGGGAGGCCTAGCACAGATACGCAGTATTTT; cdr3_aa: CASSIGTSGRPSTDTQYF
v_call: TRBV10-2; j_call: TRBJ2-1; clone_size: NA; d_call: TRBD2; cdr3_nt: TGCGCCAGCAGACCAGGACTAGCGGCCCGGGAGCAGTTCTTC; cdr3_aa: CASRPGLAAREQFF
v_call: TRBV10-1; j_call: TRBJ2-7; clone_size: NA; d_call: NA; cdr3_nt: TGCGCCAGCAGTGAGTCGACTCAGGGTTCCTACGAGCAGTACTTC; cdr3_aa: CASSESTQGSYEQYF
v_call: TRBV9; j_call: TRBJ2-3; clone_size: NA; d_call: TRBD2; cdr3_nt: TGTGCCAGCAGCGTAGCGGCTAGCGGGAGGAAAGATACGCAGTATTTT; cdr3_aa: CASSVAASGRKDTQYF
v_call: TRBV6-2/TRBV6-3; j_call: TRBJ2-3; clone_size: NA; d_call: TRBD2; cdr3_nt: TGTGCCAGCAGTTACATCTTCGGCCTAGCGGGGGGCACAGATACGCAGTATTTT; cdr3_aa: CASSYIFGLAGGTDTQYF
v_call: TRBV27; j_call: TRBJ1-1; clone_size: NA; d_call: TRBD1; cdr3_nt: TGTGCCAGCAGTTCAAGACAGGGGGGAATCAACACTGAAGCTTTCTTT; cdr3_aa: CASSSRQGGINTEAFF
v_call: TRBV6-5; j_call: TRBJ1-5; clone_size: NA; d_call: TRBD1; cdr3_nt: TGTGCCAGCAGAGAGAGGGACAGCATGAATCATCCCCAGCATTTT; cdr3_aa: CASRERDSMNHPQHF
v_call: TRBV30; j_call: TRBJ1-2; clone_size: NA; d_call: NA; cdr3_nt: TGTGCCTGGAGGCTGGAGACCACTAACTATGGCTACACCTTC; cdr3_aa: CAWRLETTNYGYTF
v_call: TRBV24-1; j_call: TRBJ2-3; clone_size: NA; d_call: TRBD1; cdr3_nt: TGTGCCACCAGTACCCGGACAGGGGGAAGGACAGATACGCAGTATTTT; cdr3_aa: CATSTRTGGRTDTQYF
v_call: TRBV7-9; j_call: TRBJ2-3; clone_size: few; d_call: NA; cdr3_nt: TGTGCCAGCAGCCCTAGACAGCCGGATACGCAGTATTTT; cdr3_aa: CASSPRQPDTQYF
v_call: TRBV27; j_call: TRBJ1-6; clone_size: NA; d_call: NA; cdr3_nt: TGTGCCAGCAGTTTATCCGCAGGGGAAAATTCACCCCTCCACTTT; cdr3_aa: CASSLSAGENSPLHF
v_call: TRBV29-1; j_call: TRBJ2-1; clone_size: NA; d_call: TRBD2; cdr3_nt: TGCAGCGTGGTTAGCGGGAGTTCCTACAATGAGCAGTTCTTC; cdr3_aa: CSVVSGSSYNEQFF
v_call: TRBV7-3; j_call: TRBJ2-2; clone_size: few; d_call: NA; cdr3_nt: TGTGCCAGCAGCCAGGGGAGAGGGTCCGGGGAGCTGTTTTTT; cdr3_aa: CASSQGRGSGELFF
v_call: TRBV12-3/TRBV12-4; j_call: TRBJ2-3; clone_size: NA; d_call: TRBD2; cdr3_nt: TGTGCCAGCAGTTTATCGCGGGGGACGCAGTATTTT; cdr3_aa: CASSLSRGTQYF
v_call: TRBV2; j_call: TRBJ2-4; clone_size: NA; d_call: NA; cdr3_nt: TGTGCCAGCACACCGGGATTAGCCAAAAACATTCAGTACTTC; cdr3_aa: CASTPGLAKNIQYF
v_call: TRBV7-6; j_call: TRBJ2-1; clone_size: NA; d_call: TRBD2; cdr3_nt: TGTGCCAGCACCCCAGGTAGCGGGGACACCACGAATGAGCAGTTCTTC; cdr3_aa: CASTPGSGDTTNEQFF
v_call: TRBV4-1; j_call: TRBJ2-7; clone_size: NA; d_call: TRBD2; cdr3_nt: TGCGCCAGCAGCCAAGGACTAGCGGGAGGCTCCTACGAGCAGTACTTC; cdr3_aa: CASSQGLAGGSYEQYF